This T cell receptor beta chain is from a study of cytomegalovirus exposure and HLA in healthy donors. The PCR had 60 Vbeta and 13 Jbeta primers. Generated by immunoSEQ multiplex PCR, the TCRdb table keeps only in-frame clones and is missing some. The table shows 35,000 to 50,000 clones, with about 70% occurring only once. Study findings and constraints: According to a later analysis, donors in an Asian-associated ancestry cluster reportedly had fewer N-insertions than the 666-donor mean. From TCR beta sequences, most subjects' HLA-A and HLA-B alleles were reportedly predicted accurately. When analyzed later, a missense DCLRE1C variant was found to be linked to TCR beta V- and J-gene trimming.

Points on this clone: Its antigen is currently unknown.

This CDR3 comprises 13 residues. Germline V gene data show CDR1 as SGHTA and CDR2 as FQGNSA. V shed 4 bases and J 9 bases; nucleotides not matched to a gene: 6. The chain couples TRBV7-2 to TRBJ2-3; TRBD2 agrees at 8 bases. The receptor's source is a man aged 35 to 55 in good health and CMV-seronegative. The source material was PBMCs. The CDR3 protein is CASSSRERGTQYF. In DNA, the CDR3 is TGTGCCAGCAGCTCCCGGGAGCGGGGGACGCAGTATTTT. Looking up the rest from reference TRBV7-2 and TRBJ2-3 gives the full variable domain: GAGVSQSPSNKVTEKGKDVELRCDPISGHTALYWYRQSLGQGLEFLIYFQGNSAPDKSGLPSDRFSAERTGGSVSTLTIQRTQQEDSAVYLCASSSRERGTQYFGPGTRLTVL.